Shown below are 3 T cell receptor beta chains from a single sample sequenced in a study of T cell changes during pregnancy in multiple sclerosis. Generated by immunoSEQ multiplex PCR, the TCRdb table keeps only in-frame clones and is missing some. Among 75,000 to 95,000 clones, 92% were seen once, and the ten largest hold approximately 2%. The source material was peripheral blood, sampled after pregnancy. The receptors come from a female donor with multiple sclerosis, enrolled in a pregnancy study.

The chain links TRBV30 to TRBJ2-6; TRBD1 aligns across 8 bases. The CDR3 is 16 residues long. The germline V gene encodes CDR1 GTSNPN and CDR2 SVGIG (reference sequence). With V trimmed by 2 bases and J by 0 bases, 3 bases remained unmatched. CDR3 residues: CAWSFTGGSGANVLTF. CDR3 DNA: TGTGCCTGGAGTTTTACAGGGGGCTCTGGGGCCAACGTCCTGACTTTC.

The chain uses TRBV5-4 and TRBJ2-7; the D gene is possibly TRBD1 (5 bases). Per germline, CDR1 SGHNT and CDR2 YYREEE (reference sequence). Trimming removed 4 bases at V and 3 bases at J, with 11 bases between. CDR3 length: 13 residues. This CDR3 is CASSQRDSYEQYF. For the CDR3, the DNA is TGTGCCAGCAGCCAAAGAGACAGCTACGAGCAGTACTTC.

This chain joins TRBV7-9 and TRBJ1-1, with a possible D match to TRBD1 (6 bases). The V and J ends lost 1 base and 4 bases respectively, with 10 bases between them. CDR1 and CDR2 from the germline V gene are SEHNR and FQNEAQ (reference sequence). The CDR3 totals 14 residues. The CDR3 bases are TGTGCCAGCAGCTTAGTTCTGGGGGCCACTGAAGCTTTCTTT. Residues: CASSLVLGATEAFF.